Sequencing of this T cell receptor beta chain was carried out in a study of regulatory T cells in long-lasting Graves disease. Findings and limits, study-wide: Patients whose Graves' disease persisted exhibited lower TCR diversity than those newly diagnosed. Persistent patients had more shared public clonotypes (2,741) than new patients (about 920).

Sample time point: newly diagnosed GD, antithyroid drugs for less than 3 months. Researchers made the TCR library from RNA that was extracted from PBMCs. The V gene's germline CDR1 is GTSNPN and CDR2 SVGIG (reference sequence). The CDR3 sequence is 14 residues long. With 3 bases clipped from V and 5 bases from J, the junction kept 5 bases outside the gene matches. This clonotype was seen only a few times. Its antigen is unidentified. Arm-PCR of CDR3 regions and iRepertoire HTBI primers were the basis on which TCR beta libraries were built. Each CDR3 protein gets one entry after TCRdb re-called the multiplex PCR reads with MiXCR. The table shows about 620,000 distinct CDR3 sequences, with about 15% occurring only once. This sample also belongs to another study, concerning T cells in Graves' hyperthyroidism and ophthalmopathy.

The source is a woman aged 30 to 39 with Graves disease. The sequences come from peripheral blood mononuclear cells (PBMCs), collected at new diagnosis, from a patient treated with antithyroid drugs. This chain connects TRBV30 to TRBJ2-7; 12 bases are a match to TRBD2. DNA for the CDR3: TGTGCCTGGAGAACGGGACTAGCGGGTGACGAGCAGTACTTC. Protein product: CAWRTGLAGDEQYF.